This T cell receptor beta chain derives from a study of spatial heterogeneity in lung cancer. Study context: Strong correlation linked TCR transcript counts in tumor regions to a T cell module score derived from matched bulk RNA-seq. Study outcomes and limitations: Ubiquitous nonsynonymous mutations were tracked by counts of ubiquitous expanded TCRs, and regional ones by counts of regional expanded TCRs. Tracking of tumor mutation counts was seen in expanded intratumoral alpha and beta TCR counts.

This clonotype was detected ten times or more. The antigen is undetermined. Via MiXCR, TCRdb re-called the 5' RACE reads, giving one row per CDR3 protein. Of some 6,900 distinct CDR3 sequences in the sample, around 12% were seen once. Time point described: sample taken at primary tumor resection. The 72 donors had untreated early-stage non-small cell lung cancer. Tumor, nontumor lung or frozen PBMC supplied whole RNA that was sequenced unsorted. This CDR3 is built from 15 residues. V lost 8 bases, J lost 2 bases, and 8 bases stayed unmatched. CDR1 is MNHNY and CDR2 is SVGAGI in the germline V gene (reference sequence).

This rearrangement joins TRBV6-6 to TRBJ2-2; TRBD2 aligns across 7 bases. The input for sequencing was lung tumor tissue, taken at surgery. The TCR was taken from a male donor with early-stage non-small cell lung cancer. CDR3: CASYSASGNTGELFF. Here the CDR3 DNA reads TGTGCCAGCTATTCGGCTAGCGGAAACACCGGGGAGCTGTTTTTT.